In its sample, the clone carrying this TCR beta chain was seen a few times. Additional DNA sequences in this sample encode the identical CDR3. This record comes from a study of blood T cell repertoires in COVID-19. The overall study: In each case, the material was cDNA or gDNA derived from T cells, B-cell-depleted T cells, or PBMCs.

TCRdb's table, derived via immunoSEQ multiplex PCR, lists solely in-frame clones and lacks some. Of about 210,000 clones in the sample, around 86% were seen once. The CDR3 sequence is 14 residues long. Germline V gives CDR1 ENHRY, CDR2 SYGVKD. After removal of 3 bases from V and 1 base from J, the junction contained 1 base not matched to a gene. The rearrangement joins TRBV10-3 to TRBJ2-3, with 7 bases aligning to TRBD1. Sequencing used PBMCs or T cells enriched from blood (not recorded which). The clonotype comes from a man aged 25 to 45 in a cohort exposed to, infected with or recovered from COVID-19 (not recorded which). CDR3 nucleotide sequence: TGTGCCATCAGTGACACAGGGGGCACAGATACGCAGTATTTT. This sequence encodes CAISDTGGTDTQYF.